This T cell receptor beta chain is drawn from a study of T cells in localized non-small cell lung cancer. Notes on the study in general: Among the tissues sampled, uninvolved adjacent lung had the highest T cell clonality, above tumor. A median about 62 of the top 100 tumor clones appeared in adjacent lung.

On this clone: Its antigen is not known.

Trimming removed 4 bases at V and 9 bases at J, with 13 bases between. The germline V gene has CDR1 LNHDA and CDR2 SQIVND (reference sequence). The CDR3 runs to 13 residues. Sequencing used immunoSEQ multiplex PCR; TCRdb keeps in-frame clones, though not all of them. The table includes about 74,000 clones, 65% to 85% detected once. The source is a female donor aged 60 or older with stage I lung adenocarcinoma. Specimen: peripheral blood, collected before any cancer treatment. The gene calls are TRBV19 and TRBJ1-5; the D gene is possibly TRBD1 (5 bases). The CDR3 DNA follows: TGTGCCAGTAGTAGGGATCCAGGGCTGCCCCAGCATTTT. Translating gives CASSRDPGLPQHF.